This entry is about one T cell receptor beta chain. Authors' analysis steps: Estimation of nucleated cell counts relied on the amplification of reference gene primers. Here immunoSEQ multiplex PCR was the method, and the copy in TCRdb shows in-frame clones only, minus some. Clone size and V and J calls were adopted from that table, with D and trimming inferred from the DNA. The sample consists of some 460,000 clones, 87% of them appearing once. This specimen belongs to a study of blood T cell repertoires in COVID-19. About the research overall: Whether acute or convalescent, the COVID-19 samples came from the United States, Italy and Spain. The cDNA or gDNA used as material had been derived from T cells, B-cell-depleted T cells, or PBMCs.

The CDR3 loop spans 15 amino acids. CDR1 is LNHDA and CDR2 is SQIVND in the germline V gene (reference sequence). V lost 2 bases to trimming and J lost 6 bases; unmatched junction nucleotides: 5. Before being deemed recovered, Cohort 3 donors had two negative PCRs, clearance, or symptom resolution. This rearrangement joins TRBV19 to TRBJ1-5; the match to TRBD1 covers 9 bases. The receptor was isolated from a woman aged 18-29 years who had recovered from COVID-19. The specimen sequenced was PBMCs or T cells enriched from blood (not recorded which). CDR3 loop: CASSIPTGGGQPQHF. In nucleotides, the CDR3 is TGTGCCAGTAGTATACCTACAGGGGGCGGTCAGCCCCAGCATTTT.